This is a list of T cell receptor beta chains from one sample in a study of blood T cell repertoires in COVID-19. Assay: immunoSEQ multiplex PCR; the TCRdb copy retains only in-frame clones and omits some. The sample contains 60,000 to 75,000 clones, approximately 88% of which appear only once. The sample comprised peripheral blood. All receptors derive from a human donor in a cohort sampled during active COVID-19. The CDR3 runs from the conserved cysteine through the conserved F or W. The D gene is left open where the match is weak.

v_call	j_call	d_call	cdr3_nt	cdr3_aa
TRBV30	TRBJ2-5	TRBD1	TGTGCCTGGAGTGTAGGGACAGGGCCCCAAGAGACCCAGTACTTC	CAWSVGTGPQETQYF
TRBV6-5	TRBJ1-4	TRBD1	TGTGCCAGCAGCCTGACAGGGGACACTAATGAAAAACTGTTTTTT	CASSLTGDTNEKLFF
TRBV11-3	TRBJ2-5	NA	TGTGCCAGCAGCTTCCGTCAGGGAACCCAAGAGACCCAGTACTTC	CASSFRQGTQETQYF
TRBV15	TRBJ2-3	NA	TGTGCCACCAGCTCGGCCCCAGGGGCCACGGATACGCAGTATTTT	CATSSAPGATDTQYF
TRBV6-5	TRBJ2-1	TRBD1	TGTGCCAGCAGTTGGGACAGGATTCGGGATGAGCAGTTCTTC	CASSWDRIRDEQFF
TRBV5-3	TRBJ1-2	NA	TGTGCCAGAAGCTACCGACAGGAAGGCTATGGCTACACCTTC	CARSYRQEGYGYTF
TRBV5-1	TRBJ2-3	TRBD2	TGCGCCAGCCGGACTAGCGGGAGCACAGATACGCAGTATTTT	CASRTSGSTDTQYF
TRBV5-4	TRBJ1-1	TRBD1	TGTGCCAGCAGCCCTCCGGGACAGAAAAACCCTGAAGCTTTCTTT	CASSPPGQKNPEAFF
TRBV15	TRBJ2-1	NA	TGTGCCACCAGCAGGGCCAGGGTGGGCTACAATGAGCAGTTCTTC	CATSRARVGYNEQFF
TRBV11-2	TRBJ2-1	NA	TGTGCCAGCAGCCCCCTCTGGTCCCCCCACGGGCAGTTCTTC	CASSPLWSPHGQFF
TRBV6-5	TRBJ2-7	TRBD1	TGTGCCAGCAGGAAAGGACAGGGGGGACCTAATGAGCAGTACTTC	CASRKGQGGPNEQYF
TRBV15	TRBJ1-1	NA	TGTGCCACCAGCTCCAGGAGGGCGGCAGGGTCTACTGAAGCTTTCTTT	CATSSRRAAGSTEAFF
TRBV27	TRBJ2-3	NA	TGTGCCAGCAGTTTAGGGGGCTCAGATACGCAGTATTTT	CASSLGGSDTQYF